Shown below are 31 T cell receptor beta chains from a single sample sequenced in a study of CD8+ T cells in alopecia areata. This sample's treatment: oral pan-JAK inhibitor, 5-10 mg twice daily. Once RNA had been extracted, it was reverse transcribed into cDNA to act as the sequencing template. Measured with immunoSEQ multiplex PCR; TCRdb has only the in-frame clones, and not every one. The table lists approximately 280,000 clones, about 62% of them singletons, with under 2% in the top ten. This material consisted of CD4+ T cells sorted from blood, taken at week 24, from a patient treated with tofacitinib. The receptors shown here come from a human donor with alopecia areata.

This chain joins TRBV29-1 and TRBJ1-5; tentatively, D is TRBD1 (6 bases). The CDR3 extends over 13 amino acids. Between the trimmed V and J ends, which lost 7 bases and 6 bases, there was a span of 16 bases. CDR1 and CDR2 (germline): SQVTM, ANQGSEA. The chain's CDR3 is CSASRDTGQPQHF. The CDR3 nucleotides are TGCAGCGCATCCCGGGACACAGGTCAGCCCCAGCATTTT.

This clone has just a few counts. The chain carries TRBV29-1 and TRBJ1-1, with D unresolved. Germline V gene sequence: CDR1 SQVTM, CDR2 ANQGSEA. Between the trimmed V and J ends, which lost 4 bases and 3 bases, there was a span of 12 bases. The CDR3 is made up of 13 amino acids. The CDR3 coding sequence is TGCAGCGTTGTTCGGGGAAGGGACACTGAAGCTTTCTTT. It is translated as CSVVRGRDTEAFF. Filled out from reference TRBV29-1 and TRBJ1-1, the complete variable domain reads SAVISQKPSRDICQRGTSLTIQCQVDSQVTMMFWYRQQPGQSLTLIATANQGSEATYESGFVIDKFPISRPNLTFSTLTVSNMSPEDSSIYLCSVVRGRDTEAFFGQGTRLTVV.

The chain has TRBV2 and TRBJ1-2; a possible D gene is TRBD1 (5 bases). This CDR3 has 14 amino acids. The ends were cut back, 5 bases at V and 2 bases at J, with 12 bases in the middle. Germline V gene sequence: CDR1 SNHLY, CDR2 FYNNEI. The CDR3, as DNA: TGTGCCAGCAGTCGGAACGGGGCGAACTATGGCTACACCTTC. Protein: CASSRNGANYGYTF.

This chain connects TRBV6-5 to TRBJ2-5, with D perhaps TRBD1 (5 bases). Trimming cost V 6 bases and J 6 bases, with 14 bases left between them. The CDR3 is made up of 13 amino acids. Germline V lookup: CDR1 MNHEY, CDR2 SVGAGI. The CDR3 coding sequence is TGTGCCAGCAGGTGGGGCCCCGGACAGACCCAGTACTTC. It yields the protein CASRWGPGQTQYF.

For this clone: The same CDR3 arises from other DNA sequences in this sample as well. The genes are TRBV5-1 and TRBJ2-7; D remains unclear. The CDR3 totals 11 residues. Germline CDR1 reads SGHRS; CDR2 reads YFSETQ. The V gene lost 0 bases and the J gene lost 7 bases, with 5 bases spanning the gap. In DNA, the CDR3 is TGCGCCAGCAGCTTGGTAGGTGAGCAGTACTTC. Amino acids: CASSLVGEQYF.

Written as DNA, the CDR3 is TGTGCCAGCAGCGTAGATGTAGGAGACGAGCAGTACTTC. This codes for CASSVDVGDEQYF. The chain has TRBV9 and TRBJ2-7; D is undetermined. CDR3 length equals 13 residues. Germline loops: CDR1 SGDLS, CDR2 YYNGEE. Trimming cost V 0 bases and J 5 bases, with 9 bases left between them. Drawing the rest from reference TRBV9 and TRBJ2-7, the complete variable domain is DSGVTQTPKHLITATGQRVTLRCSPRSGDLSVYWYQQSLDQGLQFLIQYYNGEERAKGNILERFSAQQFPDLHSELNLSSLELGDSALYFCASSVDVGDEQYFGPGTRLTVT.

The chain carries TRBV15 and TRBJ2-5; TRBD2 matches 11 bases. Germline lookup yields CDR1 LNHNV and CDR2 YYDKDF (reference sequence). This CDR3 contains 16 residues. The V gene end was trimmed by 0 bases and the J gene end by 2 bases; junction bases not matched to a gene: 2. CDR3 DNA: TGTGCCACCAGCAGAGATCCTAGCGGGGGGCAAGAGACCCAGTACTTC. This codes for CATSRDPSGGQETQYF. Combining the CDR3 with reference TRBV15 and TRBJ2-5 gives the whole variable domain DAMVIQNPRYQVTQFGKPVTLSCSQTLNHNVMYWYQQKSSQAPKLLFHYYDKDFNNEADTPDNFQSRRPNTSFCFLDIRSPGLGDTAMYLCATSRDPSGGQETQYFGPGTRLLVL.

This clone has only a few counts. The chain carries TRBV21-1 and TRBJ2-7; the table gives TRBD2 as D, unverified against the DNA. TRBV21-1 is marked as a pseudogene. The CDR3 has 14 residues. DNA for the CDR3: TGTGCCAGCAGCATGGCGGCGCCGCCCTACGAGCAGTACTTC. Translating it yields CASSMAAPPYEQYF.

This clone was seen only a few times. This chain links TRBV29-1 with TRBJ2-5; no reliable D call. This CDR3 spans 12 amino acids. CDR1 and CDR2 from the germline V gene are SQVTM and ANQGSEA. Trimming removed 4 bases at V and 4 bases at J, with 10 bases between. CDR3 residues: CSVGPSGETQYF. The CDR3 nucleotides are TGCAGCGTTGGTCCTTCGGGAGAGACCCAGTACTTC.

The chain employs TRBV29-1 and TRBJ2-7, with D maybe TRBD2 (6 bases). The CDR3 totals 16 residues. V was clipped by 7 bases and J by 4 bases, with 26 bases between them. Germline lookup yields CDR1 SQVTM and CDR2 ANQGSEA. Here the CDR3 DNA reads TGCAGCGACCCCGATGGAGGGTCTCCTCACCCTTACGAGCAGTACTTC. As protein: CSDPDGGSPHPYEQYF.

This clone was detected many times. This chain joins TRBV2 and TRBJ1-4; 7 nucleotides line up with TRBD1. Per germline, CDR1 SNHLY and CDR2 FYNNEI. J gave up 0 bases and V 8 bases, and 6 bases lay outside the gene matches. CDR3 size: 15 residues. The CDR3 loop reads CASLRQGTTNEKLFF. The CDR3 region has the DNA TGTGCCAGCCTCCGACAGGGAACAACTAATGAAAAACTGTTTTTT.

The chain has TRBV5-1 and TRBJ2-1, with 9 bases aligning to TRBD1. V was clipped by 4 bases and J by 3 bases; unmatched bases: 8. This CDR3 region has 16 residues. The germline gives CDR1 SGHRS, CDR2 YFSETQ. CDR3 region: CASSPNPGQGYNEQFF. The CDR3 DNA reads TGCGCCAGCAGCCCAAATCCGGGACAGGGCTACAATGAGCAGTTCTTC. Together with reference TRBV5-1 and TRBJ2-1, the CDR3 gives the full variable domain: KAGVTQTPRYLIKTRGQQVTLSCSPISGHRSVSWYQQTPGQGLQFLFEYFSETQRNKGNFPGRFSGRQFSNSRSEMNVSTLELGDSALYLCASSPNPGQGYNEQFFGPGTRLTVL.

The V call is TRBV30, the J call TRBJ1-3; TRBD1 is a possible D gene (6 bases). Germline CDR1 is GTSNPN and CDR2 is SVGIG (reference sequence). This CDR3 has 13 amino acids. V shed 5 bases and J shed 0 bases, with 8 bases lying between them. The CDR3 spells CAWAGDSGNTIYF. In DNA form, the CDR3 reads TGTGCCTGGGCAGGGGACTCTGGAAACACCATATATTTT.

J is TRBJ2-6 and V is TRBV4-1; D remains unclear. V was cut by 0 bases and J by 2 bases, with 5 bases left in between. This CDR3 is 15 amino acids long. From germline, CDR1 is MGHRA and CDR2 YSYEKL. As DNA, the CDR3 is TGCGCCAGCAGCCAAGATTTTGCTGGGGCCAACGTCCTGACTTTC. Its translation is CASSQDFAGANVLTF.

The rearrangement joins TRBV6-5 to TRBJ2-1; 10 bases are shared with TRBD2. This CDR3 region has 13 residues. Germline CDR1 MNHEY, CDR2 SVGAGI. J was trimmed by 7 bases and V by 6 bases; bases with no gene match: 3. The CDR3 loop is CASRGLAENEQFF. DNA for the CDR3: TGTGCCAGCAGAGGACTAGCGGAGAATGAGCAGTTCTTC.

V is TRBV2 and J is TRBJ1-6, with D unclear. CDR3 length: 13 residues. Germline-derived CDR1 and CDR2 are SNHLY and FYNNEI. Trimming took off 1 base at V and 10 bases at J, with 8 bases between the two ends. The CDR3 DNA reads as TGTGCCAGCAGTGAAGGGGCTACCTCACCCCTCCACTTT. Translated: CASSEGATSPLHF.

The chain uses TRBV29-1 and TRBJ2-7; 12 nucleotides match TRBD2. This CDR3 has 12 residues. The germline CDR1 and CDR2 sequences are SQVTM and ANQGSEA. V gave up 6 bases and J gave up 6 bases; unmatched junction bases: 3. The CDR3 DNA is TGCAGCGTGACTAGCGGGGGATCCGAGCAGTACTTC. As protein: CSVTSGGSEQYF.

The chain links TRBV11-2 to TRBJ2-5; TRBD1 agrees at 8 bases. The CDR3 extends over 14 amino acids. CDR1 is SGHAT and CDR2 is FQNNGV in the germline V gene. After removal of 1 base from V and 7 bases from J, the junction contained 5 bases not matched to a gene. CDR3 sequence: CASSLAGGPGTQYF. CDR3 in DNA: TGTGCCAGCAGCTTAGCAGGGGGCCCCGGGACCCAGTACTTC.

This sequence joins TRBV19 and TRBJ2-6; D unresolved. The germline V gene has CDR1 LNHDA and CDR2 SQIVND (reference sequence). This CDR3 region has 14 residues. V lost 1 base, J lost 4 bases, and 5 bases lay in between. The DNA for the CDR3 is TGTGCCAGTAGTATAGCCTTCGGGGCCAACGTCCTGACTTTC. Translated: CASSIAFGANVLTF.

This clone appeared a few times. Here the CDR3 reads CASSAPGTYEQYF. CDR3 in DNA: TGTGCCAGCAGCGCCCCTGGCACCTACGAGCAGTACTTC. This chain uses TRBV7-9 with TRBJ2-7; D call uncertain. The CDR3 spans 13 residues. Germline CDR1 and CDR2: SEHNR and FQNEAQ (reference sequence). The ends were cut back, 5 bases at V and 2 bases at J, with 10 bases in the middle.

The V call is TRBV29-1, the J call TRBJ2-1; 11 nucleotides match TRBD1. Losses at the gene ends were 7 bases for V and 4 bases for J; bases not matched to a gene: 9. The germline V gene encodes CDR1 SQVTM and CDR2 ANQGSEA. This CDR3 contains 15 residues. CDR3 sequence (DNA): TGCAGCGGAAAATCCGGGACAGGGGGGTACAATGAGCAGTTCTTC. Residues: CSGKSGTGGYNEQFF.

This sequence joins TRBV19 and TRBJ1-4, with 8 bases lining up with TRBD1. The CDR3 spans 16 residues. The germline V gene has CDR1 LNHDA and CDR2 SQIVND (reference sequence). Trimming at V came to 4 bases and at J to 8 bases, leaving 12 bases not matched to a gene. The CDR3 region is CASSSALGQVGEKLFF. In DNA, the CDR3 is TGTGCCAGTAGTAGCGCTCTGGGACAGGTCGGCGAAAAACTGTTTTTT. The complete variable domain, with remaining parts taken from reference TRBV19 and TRBJ1-4, reads DGGITQSPKYLFRKEGQNVTLSCEQNLNHDAMYWYRQDPGQGLRLIYYSQIVNDFQKGDIAEGYSVSREKKESFPLTVTSAQKNPTAFYLCASSSALGQVGEKLFFGSGTQLSVL.

The V gene is TRBV2, the J gene TRBJ2-6; possible D gene TRBD2, 6 bases. V was shortened by 8 bases and J by 1 base, with 15 bases between the two germline ends. CDR3 length: 16 amino acids. Germline CDR1 SNHLY, CDR2 FYNNEI. Written as DNA, the CDR3 is TGTGCCAGCTCCCGAGAAGGGAGGTCTGGGGCCAACGTCCTGACTTTC. This translates into CASSREGRSGANVLTF.

This chain joins TRBV4-1 and TRBJ1-2; D is possibly TRBD1 (5 bases). V was cut by 4 bases and J by 4 bases, with 22 bases left in between. The CDR3 loop spans 17 amino acids. Looked up from germline, CDR1 is MGHRA and CDR2 is YSYEKL. The CDR3 loop is CASSPMVFVGTAYGYTF. CDR3 nucleotides: TGCGCCAGCAGCCCGATGGTCTTCGTAGGGACGGCCTATGGCTACACCTTC.

This clone appeared a few times. The chain combines TRBV29-1 with TRBJ2-1; a weak D match, TRBD1 (6 bases). The CDR3 consists of 13 residues. Germline CDR1 is SQVTM and CDR2 is ANQGSEA. In DNA form, the CDR3 reads TGCAGGGGCGGTGGGGGCACTTACAATGAGCAGTTCTTC. Its translation is CRGGGGTYNEQFF.

This chain connects TRBV4-2 to TRBJ2-1; D remains unclear. The CDR3 spans 16 residues. The V gene's germline CDR1 is LGHNA and CDR2 YNFKEQ. V gave up 3 bases and J gave up 2 bases, with 14 bases separating them. CDR3 bases: TGTGCCAGCAGCCATGGATCCAGCGAGACCTACAATGAGCAGTTCTTC. Its protein is CASSHGSSETYNEQFF.

Only a few counts were recorded for this clone. This chain uses TRBV12-5 with TRBJ1-4; D gene ambiguous. CDR3 length: 14 residues. Trimming removed 7 bases from V and 6 bases from J, with 15 bases in between. From germline, CDR1 is LGHNT and CDR2 FRNRAP. Written as DNA, the CDR3 is TGTGCTAGTGCTTTCAGGCCTGCGGATGAAAAACTGTTTTTT. This sequence encodes CASAFRPADEKLFF.

The gene calls are TRBV7-9 and TRBJ2-7; 9 positions agree with TRBD1. Trimming at V came to 5 bases and at J to 0 bases, leaving 5 bases not matched to a gene. Germline values: CDR1 SEHNR, CDR2 FQNEAQ (reference sequence). CDR3 length: 15 amino acids. This chain's CDR3 is CASSPGQGFSYEQYF. CDR3 bases: TGTGCCAGCAGCCCAGGACAGGGGTTCTCCTACGAGCAGTACTTC.

This clone has more than one count but fewer than ten. The rearrangement uses TRBV4-1 and TRBJ2-5; D gene uncertain. The CDR3 is made up of 15 amino acids. Germline CDR1 MGHRA, CDR2 YSYEKL. Trimming cost V 0 bases and J 2 bases, with 10 bases left between them. The CDR3 DNA reads as TGCGCCAGCAGCCAAGATCGAACAGTACAAGAGACCCAGTACTTC. Protein sequence: CASSQDRTVQETQYF.

This clone was seen a few times. This rearrangement joins TRBV25-1 to TRBJ1-6; tentative D call: TRBD1 (5 bases). CDR3 length equals 15 residues. Trimming left V 8 bases short and J 7 bases short, with 18 bases between. Looked up from germline, CDR1 is MGHDK and CDR2 is SYGVNS. This chain's CDR3 is CASAPYTGPNSPLHF. The DNA for the CDR3 is TGTGCCAGCGCCCCTTACACAGGCCCAAATTCACCCCTCCACTTT.

This CDR3 is CASSLEGGDYNEQFF. In DNA, the CDR3 is TGTGCCAGCAGCTTAGAGGGGGGAGACTACAATGAGCAGTTCTTC. The V gene is TRBV7-2, the J gene TRBJ2-1; D could derive from TRBD1 or TRBD2 (6 bases each). Trimming shortened V by 1 base and J by 3 bases, and 10 bases separated the two germline ends. CDR3 size: 15 residues. Germline lookup yields CDR1 SGHTA and CDR2 FQGNSA.